A selection of T cell receptor beta chains follows, all from one sample in a study of CD8 T cells in Susac syndrome. TCRdb used MiXCR to reprocess the immunoSEQ multiplex PCR reads, holding one entry per CDR3 protein. The sample holds some 190,000 distinct CDR3 sequences; approximately 93% are singletons and the top ten take 0.1%. Sequenced sample: CD4+ T cells from PBMCs. These receptor sequences come from a human donor in good health. Both conserved end residues are trimmed from each CDR3. The order of the fields is D gene, V gene, CDR3 protein. A D gene is named only where the DNA matches it firmly.

>.|TRBV19
ASSPQQAYYGYT
>TRBD1|TRBV30
AWGPDRGTEAF
>.|TRBV20-1
SATRTNEQY
>TRBD1|TRBV24-1
ATQGAGGNQPQH
>.|TRBV29-1
SVGGEQF
>.|TRBV5-1
ASSFRTDSYNEQF
>.|TRBV5-1
ASSYDSYQPQH
>.|TRBV6-5
ASRDLGAVQY
>TRBD1|TRBV6-2/TRBV6-3
ASSSITDRALSGANVLT
>.|TRBV5-1
ASSTSLWPGELF
>TRBD1|TRBV7-9
ASSLGQGGSTDTQY
>.|TRBV28
ASSFRGRGYNQPQH
>TRBD1|TRBV7-9
ASSRRQGADRYGYT
>.|TRBV7-9
ASSLRTTEAF
>.|TRBV12-3/TRBV12-4
ASSFSGKVRSYEQY
>.|TRBV11-2
ASSYGWRDTGELF
>TRBD1|TRBV5-1
ASSSPETGKSEAF
>TRBD1|TRBV6-2/TRBV6-3
ASSQTGANYGYT
>.|TRBV12-3/TRBV12-4
ASSSGVRGYGYT
>.|TRBV29-1
SVGAAGNTIY
>.|TRBV6-2/TRBV6-3
ASSQHNEQF
>.|TRBV24-1
ATSDLTGLPNEQF
>.|TRBV5-1
ASSATTYEQY
>.|TRBV7-9
ASSQLQGGSTPYGYT
>.|TRBV28
ASSLSVPLAQY
>.|TRBV12-3/TRBV12-4
ASRLGETQY
>TRBD1|TRBV10-3
AISEARGRVNEQY
>.|TRBV7-6
ASSIREPYNSPLH
>.|TRBV5-4
ASTSPGSNEQF
>.|TRBV30
AWSEVSGYGYT
>TRBD2|TRBV5-1
ASSLSRGGMDTQY
>TRBD1|TRBV20-1
SAHWDRSRETQY
>.|TRBV20-1
SAHPASTDTQY
>TRBD1|TRBV28
ASSSRTGKGRETQY